This TCR beta chain appears in the sequencing data of a study of radiation and T cells in renal cell carcinoma. Broader study findings: Top tumor clonotypes rose in blood 2 weeks post-radiation, then contracted. Baseline intratumoral clonotype presence is unknown without pretreatment biopsies.

To note about this clone: Antigen unknown. The same CDR3 can be traced to other DNA sequences in this sample.

Clones were sequenced by immunoSEQ multiplex PCR, and TCRdb holds only the in-frame ones, with some missing. The data hold 130,000 to 150,000 clones, with around nine tenths observed a single time. The time point is: baseline pretreatment blood. Treatment in this sample: 15 Gy SBRT to primary tumor, nephrectomy 4 weeks later. Blood was sampled at baseline, 2 weeks and 4 weeks after SBRT. The patient's renal cell carcinoma had clear cell pathology. Deletions cut 1 base from V and 4 bases from J, with 8 bases between. The CDR3 has 14 amino acids. Per germline, CDR1 MNHNS and CDR2 SASEGT. Specimen: blood, collected from a patient whose treatment included radiotherapy and nephrectomy. This chain uses TRBV6-1 with TRBJ1-5; D gene ambiguous. This clonotype was obtained from a woman aged 45-65 years with renal cell carcinoma. The CDR3 DNA reads TGTGCCAGCAGTGAAGGGCAGGTTAATCAGCCCCAGCATTTT. This sequence encodes CASSEGQVNQPQHF.